This T cell receptor (beta chain) was sequenced during a study of cytomegalovirus exposure and HLA in healthy donors. Study outcomes and limitations: Most subjects had HLA-A and HLA-B alleles reportedly predicted accurately by TCR beta sequences. Most TCR beta V segments were productive about 87% or about 30% of the time in an earlier analysis.

Donors were ostensibly healthy at sampling, although undocumented immune exposures were probable. Both 60 Vbeta primers and 13 Jbeta primers went into the PCR. Using immunoSEQ multiplex PCR, the repertoire was profiled, and TCRdb retains in-frame clones only, with some absent. The profile shows 150,000 or so clones, over 70% of them singletons. The germline V gene has CDR1 MNHEY and CDR2 SMNVEV (reference sequence). The CDR3 contains 11 residues. J gave up 6 bases and V 10 bases, and 3 bases lay outside the gene matches. This clone was observed a single time. Its antigen remains unidentified. This chain links TRBV27 with TRBJ2-3; 8 bases map to TRBD2. The sequence was obtained from a woman aged 40 to 55 in good health and CMV-seronegative. The specimen sequenced was PBMCs. The DNA for the CDR3 is TGTGCCATCGGCGGGGGGGATACGCAGTATTTT. This codes for CAIGGGDTQYF.